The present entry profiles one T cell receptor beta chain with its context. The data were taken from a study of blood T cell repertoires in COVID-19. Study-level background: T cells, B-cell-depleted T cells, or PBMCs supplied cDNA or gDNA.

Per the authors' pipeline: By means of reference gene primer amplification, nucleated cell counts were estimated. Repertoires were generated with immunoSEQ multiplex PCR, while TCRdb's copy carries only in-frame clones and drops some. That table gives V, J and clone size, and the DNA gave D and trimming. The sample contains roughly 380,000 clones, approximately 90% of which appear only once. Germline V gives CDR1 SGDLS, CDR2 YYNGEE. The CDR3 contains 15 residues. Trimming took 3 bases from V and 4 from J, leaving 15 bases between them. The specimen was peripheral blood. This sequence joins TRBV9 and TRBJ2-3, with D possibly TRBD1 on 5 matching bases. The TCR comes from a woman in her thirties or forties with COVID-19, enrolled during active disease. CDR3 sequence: CASSAGQFRSDTQYF. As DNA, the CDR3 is TGTGCCAGCAGCGCAGGACAATTCCGGTCAGATACGCAGTATTTT.